The rows below give T cell receptor beta chains drawn from one sample of a study of early T cells in non-severe SARS-CoV-2 infection. TCRdb re-called the 5' RACE reads with MiXCR, one entry per CDR3 protein. The sample consists of 90,000 to 120,000 distinct CDR3 sequences, around 10% of them appearing once. Sequencing was carried out using whole blood. All receptors derive from an adult who was a healthcare worker with PCR-confirmed SARS-CoV-2 infection or an uninfected control (not recorded which). The CDR3 runs from the conserved cysteine through the conserved F or W. Fields, in order: CDR3 DNA, CDR3 protein, clone size, D gene, V gene, J gene. A D gene is named only where the DNA matches it firmly. Only some rows state a clone size, as once, few, many or a class for expanded clones.

cdr3_nt: TGCGCCAGCAGCTTGAGGCCTAGCGGGTTGAATGAGCAGTTCTTC
cdr3_aa: CASSLRPSGLNEQFF
clone_size: many
d_call: TRBD2
v_call: TRBV5-1
j_call: TRBJ2-1

cdr3_nt: TGTGCCAGCTCACCTGGGAGCGGAGGCAATCAGCCCCAGCATTTT
cdr3_aa: CASSPGSGGNQPQHF
clone_size: few
d_call: -
v_call: TRBV18
j_call: TRBJ1-5

cdr3_nt: TGTGCCAGCAGCCAAGTTCGCAGCTCCTACGAGCAGTACTTC
cdr3_aa: CASSQVRSSYEQYF
clone_size: few
d_call: -
v_call: TRBV14
j_call: TRBJ2-7

cdr3_nt: TGTGCCGCAGCGACAGGACAAGAGACCCAGTACTTC
cdr3_aa: CAAATGQETQYF
clone_size: many
d_call: -
v_call: TRBV24-1
j_call: TRBJ2-5

cdr3_nt: TGTGCCAGCAGCTTAGTTTTAAGGGCTAGCGGGGACACAGATACGCAGTATTTT
cdr3_aa: CASSLVLRASGDTDTQYF
clone_size: few
d_call: TRBD2
v_call: TRBV7-2
j_call: TRBJ2-3

cdr3_nt: TGCAGTGCTAGTCGCCAAGAGACCCAGTACTTC
cdr3_aa: CSASRQETQYF
clone_size: few
d_call: -
v_call: TRBV20-1
j_call: TRBJ2-5

cdr3_nt: TGTGCCAGCAGCCAAAGCTCGCTAGCGGGAGGTCGGAACACCGGGGAGCTGTTTTTT
cdr3_aa: CASSQSSLAGGRNTGELFF
clone_size: -
d_call: TRBD2
v_call: TRBV3-1
j_call: TRBJ2-2

cdr3_nt: TGTGCCAGCAGTTTATTCGGCCTCCTAGCCTACGAGCAGTACTTC
cdr3_aa: CASSLFGLLAYEQYF
clone_size: few
d_call: -
v_call: TRBV28
j_call: TRBJ2-7

cdr3_nt: TGTGCCAGCTCATCGCCCCGGGACAGGGGAAAGAACGAGCAGTACTTC
cdr3_aa: CASSSPRDRGKNEQYF
clone_size: many
d_call: TRBD1
v_call: TRBV18
j_call: TRBJ2-7

cdr3_nt: TGTGCCAGCAGCCAGGGACAGGGGGTTGAGGGCTACACCTTC
cdr3_aa: CASSQGQGVEGYTF
clone_size: -
d_call: TRBD1
v_call: TRBV3-1
j_call: TRBJ1-2

cdr3_nt: TGTGCCACCGCGACACGAAATAATTCACCCCTCCACTTT
cdr3_aa: CATATRNNSPLHF
clone_size: many
d_call: -
v_call: TRBV27
j_call: TRBJ1-6

cdr3_nt: TGTGCCAGCAGCTTCGCGGGGGGAAGATCTGGGGCCAACGTCCTGACTTTC
cdr3_aa: CASSFAGGRSGANVLTF
clone_size: few
d_call: TRBD2
v_call: TRBV11-2
j_call: TRBJ2-6

cdr3_nt: TGCAGCGTTCGGACCTTAGATGAAAAACTGTTTTTT
cdr3_aa: CSVRTLDEKLFF
clone_size: few
d_call: -
v_call: TRBV29-1
j_call: TRBJ1-4

cdr3_nt: TGCGCCAGCAGCTTGAGGCCCTCGTCGACTGACGAGCAGTACTTC
cdr3_aa: CASSLRPSSTDEQYF
clone_size: few
d_call: -
v_call: TRBV5-1
j_call: TRBJ2-7

cdr3_nt: TGTGCCACCTCCTCTGCGGGCGGGAGGCAGTATTTT
cdr3_aa: CATSSAGGRQYF
clone_size: many
d_call: TRBD2
v_call: TRBV5-6
j_call: TRBJ2-3

cdr3_nt: TGTGCCAGCAGCCAAGCGTGGGTGGGCAAAAACATTCAGTACTTC
cdr3_aa: CASSQAWVGKNIQYF
clone_size: few
d_call: -
v_call: TRBV3-1
j_call: TRBJ2-4

cdr3_nt: TGTGCCAGTAGTATTGACACGATTAGCTCCTACAATGAGCAGTTCTTC
cdr3_aa: CASSIDTISSYNEQFF
clone_size: -
d_call: -
v_call: TRBV19
j_call: TRBJ2-1

cdr3_nt: TGCGCCAGCAGCTTGGTTTTGGGGCCGGGGGGGACCCAGTACTTC
cdr3_aa: CASSLVLGPGGTQYF
clone_size: many
d_call: TRBD2
v_call: TRBV5-1
j_call: TRBJ2-5

cdr3_nt: TGTGCCAGTTGTGCTAAGGGCGGGGGAATGTTCTTC
cdr3_aa: CASCAKGGGMFF
clone_size: -
d_call: TRBD2
v_call: TRBV28
j_call: TRBJ2-1

cdr3_nt: TGTGCCAGCAGTGTTTGGTCAGGGCACAATCAGCCCCAGCATTTT
cdr3_aa: CASSVWSGHNQPQHF
clone_size: -
d_call: -
v_call: TRBV6-1
j_call: TRBJ1-5

cdr3_nt: TGTGCCATCCCCGATACGCAGTATTTT
cdr3_aa: CAIPDTQYF
clone_size: few
d_call: -
v_call: TRBV10-3
j_call: TRBJ2-3

cdr3_nt: TGTGCCAGCAGTTTAACGGCAGGGCAAGAGACCCAGTACTTC
cdr3_aa: CASSLTAGQETQYF
clone_size: few
d_call: -
v_call: TRBV28
j_call: TRBJ2-5

cdr3_nt: TGCGCCAGCAGCCAAGATCCGCAGGGGCTCAATCAGCCCCAGCATTTT
cdr3_aa: CASSQDPQGLNQPQHF
clone_size: many
d_call: -
v_call: TRBV4-1
j_call: TRBJ1-5